The text below deals with one TCR beta chain. Antigen specificity is unknown. Trimming left V 0 bases short and J 4 bases short, with 13 bases between. The CDR3 sequence is 15 residues long. In germline, CDR1 is SGDLS, CDR2 YYNGEE. TCRdb passed the 5' RACE reads through MiXCR, listing each CDR3 protein once. The table records about 140,000 distinct CDR3 sequences, 20% to 25% of them present only once. This entry belongs to a study of T-cell memory formation after mild COVID-19. Study-wide background: Clustering of TCRs was largely donor specific. General observations from the study: A second wave of clones peaked on day 37, and their SARS-CoV-2 specificity went unconfirmed.

The clonotype was recovered from an adult woman who had mild COVID-19 (a few samples of this study predate the infection). Cell type and time point are not known. Sample: PBMCs or a T cell subset sorted from them (not recorded which). The J gene is TRBJ1-1, the V gene TRBV9, with D perhaps TRBD1 (6 bases). CDR3 coding DNA: TGTGCCAGCAGCGTAGGAGCAGGGGAGGGCACTGAAGCTTTCTTT. Amino acid sequence: CASSVGAGEGTEAFF.